These 16 T cell receptor beta chains were all obtained from the same sample, sequenced in a study of blood T cell repertoires in COVID-19. Here immunoSEQ multiplex PCR was the method, and the copy in TCRdb shows in-frame clones only, minus some. The sample has about 210,000 clones; about nine tenths are singletons. Sequenced input: PBMCs or T cells enriched from blood (not recorded which). These receptors originate from a man between 18 and 35 years old with acute COVID-19.

The V call is TRBV28, the J call TRBJ1-5; 7 nucleotides agree with TRBD1. V lost 8 bases to trimming and J lost 7 bases; unmatched junction nucleotides: 5. The CDR3 runs to 12 residues. The germline V gene encodes CDR1 MDHEN and CDR2 SYDVKM. This chain's CDR3 is CASGQGQQPQHF. The DNA of the CDR3 is TGTGCCAGCGGGCAGGGACAGCAGCCCCAGCATTTT.

The chain is built from TRBV18 and TRBJ2-5; D is unresolved. V lost 3 bases and J lost 3, with 2 bases in between. The CDR3 contains 11 residues. Germline lookup yields CDR1 KGHSH and CDR2 LQKENI. The CDR3: CASSPKETQYF. The CDR3, as DNA: TGTGCCAGCTCACCCAAAGAGACCCAGTACTTC. The full variable domain, its missing parts supplied by reference TRBV18 and TRBJ2-5, is NAGVMQNPRHLVRRRGQEARLRCSPMKGHSHVYWYRQLPEEGLKFMVYLQKENIIDESGMPKERFSAEFPKEGPSILRIQQVVRGDSAAYFCASSPKETQYFGPGTRLLVL.

The rearrangement links TRBV13 to TRBJ1-6; D remains unclear. Trimming pared 2 bases from V and 8 bases from J, leaving 4 bases between. This CDR3 region has 12 residues. The germline gives CDR1 PRHDT, CDR2 FYEKMQ (reference sequence). CDR3 in DNA: TGTGCCAGCAGCTTAATCGATTCACCCCTCCACTTT. Translation gives CASSLIDSPLHF.

This clone was seen a few times. V and J are TRBV27 and TRBJ1-6; D not certain. V was cut by 6 bases and J by 1 base, with 7 bases left in between. The CDR3 loop spans 14 amino acids. CDR1 MNHEY and CDR2 SMNVEV come from the germline V gene (reference sequence). CDR3 nucleotides: TGTGCCAGCAGCCCGGGGTCCTATAATTCACCCCTCCACTTT. It specifies CASSPGSYNSPLHF.

The V call is TRBV9, the J call TRBJ1-6; D ambiguous. Trimming shortened V by 0 bases and J by 4 bases, and 14 bases separated the two germline ends. In germline, CDR1 is SGDLS, CDR2 YYNGEE. CDR3 length: 17 residues. The CDR3 DNA reads as TGTGCCAGCAGCGTAGCAGCGGAGTATCAATATAATTCACCCCTCCACTTT. Protein product: CASSVAAEYQYNSPLHF.

The chain carries TRBV5-4 and TRBJ2-5; weak D call: TRBD2 (6 bases). Germline V lookup: CDR1 SGHNT, CDR2 YYREEE (reference sequence). The CDR3 extends over 14 amino acids. V was pared by 0 bases and J by 4 bases, with 10 bases between. The CDR3 nucleotides are TGTGCCAGCAGCTTGGTGGGAGGTCGAGAGACCCAGTACTTC. Its protein is CASSLVGGRETQYF.

The chain joins TRBV19 to TRBJ2-1; 15 nucleotides line up with TRBD2. V was pared by 9 bases and J by 2 bases, with 5 bases of the junction left unmatched. The germline CDR1 and CDR2 sequences are LNHDA and SQIVND (reference sequence). The CDR3 runs to 16 residues. The CDR3: CASWGLAGGTYNEQFF. CDR3 bases: TGTGCCAGCTGGGGACTAGCGGGAGGAACCTACAATGAGCAGTTCTTC.

V is TRBV11-2 and J is TRBJ2-7; 7 bases line up with TRBD2. Germline CDR1 is SGHAT and CDR2 is FQNNGV. J lost 4 bases, V lost 5 bases, and 14 bases had no gene match. This CDR3 has 16 amino acids. CDR3 loop: CASSPAPAGAEYEQYF. CDR3 DNA sequence: TGTGCCAGCAGCCCCGCCCCGGCGGGAGCGGAGTACGAGCAGTACTTC.

The rearrangement links TRBV7-9 to TRBJ2-7; 8 bases agree with TRBD2. V shed 2 bases, J shed 5 bases, and the junction held 5 bases outside the gene matches. The CDR3 is 14 residues long. CDR1 SEHNR and CDR2 FQNEAQ come from the germline V gene (reference sequence). The CDR3 DNA sequence: TGTGCCAGCAGCTTACTAGCGGGTACAGACGAGCAGTACTTC. It is translated as CASSLLAGTDEQYF.

The chain uses TRBV5-4 and TRBJ1-3; the D gene is possibly TRBD1 (6 bases). The CDR3 spans 16 residues. Germline-derived CDR1 and CDR2 are SGHNT and YYREEE (reference sequence). The V end was cut by 0 bases, the J end by 0 bases, with 10 bases between. CDR3 protein: CASSLATGYSGNTIYF. The CDR3 coding sequence is TGTGCCAGCAGCTTGGCGACAGGATACTCTGGAAACACCATATATTTT.

The J gene is TRBJ1-4, the V gene TRBV28; 7 bases are shared with TRBD1. The J segment lost 1 base and the V segment lost 4 bases, leaving 9 bases of the junction unmatched. Germline assignment: CDR1 MDHEN and CDR2 SYDVKM. The CDR3 contains 17 residues. For the CDR3, the DNA is TGTGCCAGCAGTTCATCGACAGGGAGGCTAACTAATGAAAAACTGTTTTTT. Translating gives CASSSSTGRLTNEKLFF.

V is TRBV7-8 and J is TRBJ2-3, with 15 bases lining up with TRBD2. The V gene's germline CDR1 is SGHVS and CDR2 FQNEAQ. This CDR3 is 16 amino acids long. Trimming took 5 bases from V and 3 from J; bases not matched to a gene: 3. CDR3 amino acids: CASSEGLAGGTDTQYF. The DNA of the CDR3 is TGTGCCAGCAGCGAAGGACTAGCGGGAGGGACAGATACGCAGTATTTT. Complete variable domain (other parts from reference TRBV7-8 and TRBJ2-3): GAGVSQSPRYKVAKRGQDVALRCDPISGHVSLFWYQQALGQGPEFLTYFQNEAQLDKSGLPSDRFFAERPEGSVSTLKIQRTQQEDSAVYLCASSEGLAGGTDTQYFGPGTRLTVL.

This clone was seen more than once but under ten times. This chain joins TRBV30 and TRBJ1-3, with a tentative D call TRBD1 (5 bases). Per germline, CDR1 GTSNPN and CDR2 SVGIG (reference sequence). Deletions cut 0 bases from V and 0 bases from J, with 12 bases between. The CDR3 runs to 16 residues. CDR3 in DNA: TGTGCCTGGAGTGTGGGGCAGCTTAGCTCTGGAAACACCATATATTTT. Amino acids: CAWSVGQLSSGNTIYF.

CDR3 DNA sequence: TGTGCCACTCAGCCCGGGACTGTGGGGAATGAGCAGTTCTTC. Its protein product is CATQPGTVGNEQFF. The chain joins TRBV19 to TRBJ2-1; possibly TRBD2 for D (6 bases). Germline lookup yields CDR1 LNHDA and CDR2 SQIVND (reference sequence). The CDR3 is 14 residues long. V was pared by 10 bases and J by 7 bases, with 20 bases between. Drawing the rest from reference TRBV19 and TRBJ2-1, the complete variable domain is DGGITQSPKYLFRKEGQNVTLSCEQNLNHDAMYWYRQDPGQGLRLIYYSQIVNDFQKGDIAEGYSVSREKKESFPLTVTSAQKNPTAFYLCATQPGTVGNEQFFGPGTRLTVL.

The chain employs TRBV12-5 and TRBJ1-1; D ambiguous. Germline-derived CDR1 and CDR2 are LGHNT and FRNRAP. V was cut by 1 base and J by 1 base, with 10 bases left in between. The CDR3 spans 15 residues. In DNA form, the CDR3 reads TGTGCTAGTGGTTTGGGCCTAACAGCGAACACTGAAGCTTTCTTT. Its protein product is CASGLGLTANTEAFF.

The V gene is TRBV27, the J gene TRBJ1-2, with D uncertain. Germline CDR1 MNHEY, CDR2 SMNVEV (reference sequence). Trimming took 5 bases from V and 4 from J, leaving 23 bases between them. The CDR3 is made up of 17 amino acids. The CDR3 loop is CASSPSGGEQYLYGYTF. Written as DNA, the CDR3 is TGTGCCAGCAGTCCTTCGGGTGGGGAGCAATACCTCTATGGCTACACCTTC.